The 32 T cell receptor beta chains given below trace back to one sample, sequenced in a study of cytomegalovirus exposure and HLA in healthy donors. The PCR was carried out with 60 Vbeta primers and 13 Jbeta primers. Clones were sequenced by immunoSEQ multiplex PCR, and TCRdb holds only the in-frame ones, with some missing. Of roughly 150,000 clones in the sample, roughly 80% are singletons; the top ten hold approximately 6.3%. The material sequenced was PBMCs. These receptors came from a woman aged 45 to 65 in good health and CMV-seropositive.

V and J are TRBV5-1 and TRBJ1-1; D unresolved. V was pared by 4 bases and J by 6 bases, with 16 bases between. Looked up from germline, CDR1 is SGHRS and CDR2 is YFSETQ. The CDR3 runs 14 residues. The CDR3 DNA sequence: TGCGCCAGCAGCCGTGATACCCTGGGCGCTGAAGCTTTCTTT. Its protein is CASSRDTLGAEAFF.

CDR3 nucleotides: TGTGCCAGCAGCCCCCAGGCAGGGTCGACCCAGTACTTC. Its translation is CASSPQAGSTQYF. The chain links TRBV11-2 to TRBJ2-5; D may be TRBD1 (5 bases). Looked up from germline, CDR1 is SGHAT and CDR2 is FQNNGV. This CDR3 is built from 13 residues. The V end lost 5 bases, the J end lost 7 bases, and 14 bases lay between the germline ends.

This chain uses TRBV7-9 with TRBJ1-1; D is unclear. CDR3 length: 13 amino acids. V was trimmed by 8 bases and J by 3 bases, leaving 13 bases between them. Per the germline V gene, CDR1 is SEHNR and CDR2 is FQNEAQ (reference sequence). In DNA, the CDR3 is TGTGCCAGCTCCGAGGGCGGGTACACTGAAGCTTTCTTT. The encoded protein is CASSEGGYTEAFF.

The chain recombines TRBV16 with TRBJ2-7; a possible D gene is TRBD2 (6 bases). In germline, CDR1 is KGHSY, CDR2 FQNENV. V lost 3 bases and J 6 bases, leaving 12 bases between the germline ends. This CDR3 has 13 residues. The CDR3 protein is CASSQDYLFEQYF. For the CDR3, the DNA is TGTGCCAGCAGCCAGGACTACCTATTCGAGCAGTACTTC. Based on the CDR3 plus reference TRBV16 and TRBJ2-7, the full variable domain is GEEVAQTPKHLVRGEGQKAKLYCAPIKGHSYVFWYQQVLKNEFKFLISFQNENVFDETGMPKERFSAKCLPNSPCSLEIQATKLEDSAVYFCASSQDYLFEQYFGPGTRLTVT.

This chain uses TRBV4-3 with TRBJ1-6; 8 bases fit TRBD1. CDR3 length: 16 amino acids. V was pared by 0 bases and J by 9 bases, with 7 bases of the junction left unmatched. The germline V gene has CDR1 LGHNA and CDR2 YSLEER. The CDR3: CASSQDFGQGISPLHF. In DNA, the CDR3 is TGCGCCAGCAGCCAAGACTTTGGACAGGGTATTTCACCCCTCCACTTT.

The chain uses TRBV14 and TRBJ2-3; 7 bases fit TRBD2. V lost 3 bases to trimming and J lost 5 bases; unmatched junction nucleotides: 5. CDR1 and CDR2 from the germline V gene are SGHDN and FVKESK. This CDR3 has 14 amino acids. The CDR3 coding sequence is TGTGCCAGCAGCCATCGACAGCGGGGAGATACGCAGTATTTT. It yields the protein CASSHRQRGDTQYF. The complete variable domain, with remaining parts taken from reference TRBV14 and TRBJ2-3, reads EAGVTQFPSHSVIEKGQTVTLRCDPISGHDNLYWYRRVMGKEIKFLLHFVKESKQDESGMPNNRFLAERTGGTYSTLKVQPAELEDSGVYFCASSHRQRGDTQYFGPGTRLTVL.

This clone was counted once. The rearrangement links TRBV18 to TRBJ2-7, with TRBD2 matching over 9 bases. The ends lost 3 bases at V and 2 bases at J; junction bases unmatched: 5. The CDR3 has 15 amino acids. Germline V lookup: CDR1 KGHSH, CDR2 LQKENI. CDR3 loop: CASSPTRGGAYEQYF. CDR3 sequence (DNA): TGTGCCAGCTCACCTACGCGGGGGGGCGCCTACGAGCAGTACTTC.

The chain links TRBV21-1 to TRBJ1-6; TRBD1, the table's D call, lacks a check against the DNA. TRBV21-1 is labeled a pseudogene. The length of the CDR3 is 18 residues. The CDR3 region has the DNA TGTGCCAGCAGCAAAGCCCGGGAGTTGGGACAGCATAATTCACCCCTCCACTTT. It translates to CASSKARELGQHNSPLHF.

The chain is built from TRBV4-3 and TRBJ1-6, with D maybe TRBD1 (6 bases). CDR1 and CDR2 (germline): LGHNA, YSLEER. The CDR3 is 15 residues long. Trimming took off 0 bases at V and 3 bases at J, with 6 bases between the two ends. For the CDR3, the DNA is TGCGCCAGCAGCCAAGACAGGGGCTATAATTCACCCCTCCACTTT. Protein: CASSQDRGYNSPLHF.

The chain has TRBV5-4 and TRBJ2-2, with D tentatively TRBD1 (7 bases). With 5 bases removed from V and 4 bases from J, the gap between germline ends came to 15 bases. The CDR3 spans 15 residues. Germline CDR1 SGHNT, CDR2 YYREEE (reference sequence). The CDR3 nucleotides read TGTGCCAGCAGTCCAGGGGGGCCCGGCACCGGGGAGCTGTTTTTT. It encodes CASSPGGPGTGELFF. The whole variable domain, remainder taken from reference TRBV5-4 and TRBJ2-2, is ETGVTQSPTHLIKTRGQQVTLRCSSQSGHNTVSWYQQALGQGPQFIFQYYREEENGRGNFPPRFSGLQFPNYSSELNVNALELDDSALYLCASSPGGPGTGELFFGEGSRLTVL.

The chain couples TRBV7-2 to TRBJ2-1; 11 bases are a match to TRBD2. Germline loops: CDR1 SGHTA, CDR2 FQGNSA. Germline trimming cut 4 bases from V and 6 bases from J; bases unmatched to any gene: 8. This CDR3 has 16 residues. CDR3 bases: TGTGCCAGCAGCTCTGAAGTAGCGGGGGGGAGCAATGAGCAGTTCTTC. Amino acid sequence: CASSSEVAGGSNEQFF.

The rearrangement uses TRBV5-1 and TRBJ1-6, with a weak D call TRBD1 (5 bases). With 4 bases removed from V and 9 bases from J, the gap between germline ends came to 20 bases. This CDR3 comprises 16 residues. CDR1 and CDR2 from the germline V gene are SGHRS and YFSETQ. The CDR3 spells CASSNGTQGFVSPLHF. For the CDR3, the DNA is TGCGCCAGCAGCAACGGAACTCAGGGTTTTGTTTCACCCCTCCACTTT.

The chain links TRBV5-5 to TRBJ2-1; TRBD2 matches 12 bases. The CDR3 consists of 18 residues. The V gene end was trimmed by 0 bases and the J gene end by 7 bases; junction bases not matched to a gene: 11. Germline-derived CDR1 and CDR2 are SGHKS and YYEKEE (reference sequence). For the CDR3, the DNA is TGTGCCAGCAGCTTGGATTTGGGGACTAGCGGGTTTATGAATGAGCAGTTCTTC. Residues: CASSLDLGTSGFMNEQFF. Looking up the rest from reference TRBV5-5 and TRBJ2-1 gives the full variable domain: DAGVTQSPTHLIKTRGQQVTLRCSPISGHKSVSWYQQVLGQGPQFIFQYYEKEERGRGNFPDRFSARQFPNYSSELNVNALLLGDSALYLCASSLDLGTSGFMNEQFFGPGTRLTVL.

This clone was counted only a few times. This chain connects TRBV6-1 to TRBJ2-1; D might be TRBD1 (6 bases). The CDR3 consists of 15 residues. CDR1 MNHNS and CDR2 SASEGT come from the germline V gene. The germline V and J ends were trimmed by 7 bases and 7 bases, with 20 bases remaining between them. CDR3 sequence reads: CASTVNTGSGNEQFF. As DNA, the CDR3 is TGTGCCAGCACTGTAAACACAGGGTCGGGGAATGAGCAGTTCTTC.

The chain is built from TRBV15 and TRBJ2-7; D may be TRBD1 (7 bases). The CDR3 spans 15 residues. Between the trimmed V and J ends, which lost 5 bases and 3 bases, there was a span of 17 bases. Germline V gene sequence: CDR1 LNHNV, CDR2 YYDKDF (reference sequence). The CDR3 DNA is TGTGCCACCAGCGCCTCGACAGGGACTCTCTACGAGCAGTACTTC. Protein product: CATSASTGTLYEQYF.

This rearrangement joins TRBV27 to TRBJ1-1, with TRBD1 as a possible D gene (5 bases). CDR1 MNHEY and CDR2 SMNVEV come from the germline V gene (reference sequence). The ends were cut back, 0 bases at V and 11 bases at J, with 16 bases in the middle. The CDR3 runs to 14 residues. Here the CDR3 DNA reads TGTGCCAGCAGTTTATCAGCAGGGCGGGGGTCGGCTTTCTTT. Its translation: CASSLSAGRGSAFF.

The V gene is TRBV6-1, the J gene TRBJ1-5; TRBD1 aligns across 7 bases. The germline CDR1 and CDR2 sequences are MNHNS and SASEGT. With V trimmed by 10 bases and J by 0 bases, 9 bases remained unmatched. The CDR3 runs 15 residues. The CDR3 sequence: CATQGVGNSNQPQHF. CDR3 DNA sequence: TGTGCCACCCAGGGGGTGGGTAATAGCAATCAGCCCCAGCATTTT.

V gene TRBV6-6 combines with J gene TRBJ2-2; weak D call: TRBD1 (6 bases). With 4 bases removed from V and 8 bases from J, the gap between germline ends came to 14 bases. The germline CDR1 and CDR2 sequences are MNHNY and SVGAGI (reference sequence). The CDR3 extends over 14 amino acids. The CDR3 loop reads CASSSGVLTGELFF. CDR3 sequence (DNA): TGTGCCAGCAGTTCAGGGGTTCTGACGGGGGAGCTGTTTTTT.

This chain joins TRBV7-8 and TRBJ2-3; 10 positions match TRBD1. With 5 bases clipped from V and 1 base from J, the junction kept 9 bases outside the gene matches. Germline CDR1 is SGHVS and CDR2 is FQNEAQ. CDR3 length: 17 residues. This CDR3 is CASSPTPGQGRTDTQYF. The CDR3 bases are TGTGCCAGCAGCCCCACCCCGGGACAGGGGCGCACAGATACGCAGTATTTT.

The V and J genes are TRBV27 and TRBJ1-5, with D unclear. CDR1 is MNHEY, CDR2 SMNVEV, per germline (reference sequence). V gave up 5 bases and J gave up 6 bases, with 14 bases separating them. This CDR3 is 14 amino acids long. The CDR3 spells CASSATPLGQPQHF. The CDR3 DNA reads TGTGCCAGCAGTGCCACCCCTCTCGGTCAGCCCCAGCATTTT.

V is TRBV18 and J is TRBJ1-1; 9 bases match TRBD1. Germline V lookup: CDR1 KGHSH, CDR2 LQKENI. J gave up 1 base and V 5 bases, and 5 bases lay outside the gene matches. The CDR3 has 15 amino acids. The CDR3 sequence is CASSIDRGTNTEAFF. CDR3 sequence (DNA): TGTGCCAGCTCAATCGACAGGGGGACGAACACTGAAGCTTTCTTT.

The CDR3 region has the DNA TGTGCCAGCCGGGACACTTATAATTCACCCCTCCACTTT. The encoded protein is CASRDTYNSPLHF. The chain joins TRBV5-4 to TRBJ1-6; tentative D call: TRBD1 (6 bases). V lost 7 bases, J lost 4 bases, and 9 bases lay in between. Germline V lookup: CDR1 SGHNT, CDR2 YYREEE (reference sequence). CDR3 size: 13 residues.

In this sample, this clone turned up a few times. This chain uses TRBV5-4 with TRBJ2-7; maybe TRBD1 (6 bases). The V gene's germline CDR1 is SGHNT and CDR2 YYREEE (reference sequence). The CDR3 consists of 14 residues. V gave up 0 bases and J gave up 1 base, with 8 bases separating them. The CDR3 DNA sequence: TGTGCCAGCAGCTTGGGTAGGGGGTCCTACGAGCAGTACTTC. It is translated as CASSLGRGSYEQYF.

This clone was observed once. The chain recombines TRBV5-1 with TRBJ2-3; 8 nucleotides match TRBD2. The ends lost 2 bases at V and 1 base at J; junction bases unmatched: 6. This CDR3 has 16 residues. Germline V lookup: CDR1 SGHRS, CDR2 YFSETQ. CDR3 amino acids: CASSFGGGPGTDTQYF. In nucleotides, the CDR3 is TGCGCCAGCAGCTTCGGCGGGGGGCCCGGCACAGATACGCAGTATTTT.

This rearrangement joins TRBV9 to TRBJ2-6; D not resolved. The germline gives CDR1 SGDLS, CDR2 YYNGEE. The CDR3 is 12 residues long. V shed 9 bases and J shed 3 bases, with 7 bases lying between them. The CDR3 DNA is TGTGCCACCGAGAATGGGGCCAACGTCCTGACTTTC. Residues: CATENGANVLTF. Looking up the rest from reference TRBV9 and TRBJ2-6 gives the full variable domain: DSGVTQTPKHLITATGQRVTLRCSPRSGDLSVYWYQQSLDQGLQFLIQYYNGEERAKGNILERFSAQQFPDLHSELNLSSLELGDSALYFCATENGANVLTFGAGSRLTVL.

This clone was found a few times. The chain recombines TRBV6-1 with TRBJ2-1; D remains unclear. Trimming left V 7 bases short and J 6 bases short, with 10 bases between. Germline CDR1 and CDR2: MNHNS and SASEGT. The length of the CDR3 is 12 residues. The CDR3 spells CASNRVGNEQFF. The CDR3 bases are TGTGCCAGCAACAGAGTAGGCAATGAGCAGTTCTTC.

CDR3 DNA sequence: TGTGCCAGCAGCTTGGGACAGTCTCAGCCCCAGCATTTT. Its translation is CASSLGQSQPQHF. J is TRBJ1-5 and V is TRBV5-6; D perhaps matches TRBD1 (5 bases). The CDR3 loop spans 13 amino acids. The V and J ends lost 0 bases and 6 bases respectively, with 7 bases between them. Germline CDR1 reads SGHDT; CDR2 reads YYEEEE.

The V call is TRBV5-4, the J call TRBJ2-3, with D maybe TRBD2 (5 bases). The CDR3 sequence is 14 residues long. Germline V gene data show CDR1 as SGHNT and CDR2 as YYREEE (reference sequence). The V end was cut by 3 bases, the J end by 4 bases, with 12 bases between. The CDR3: CASSYRSGADTQYF. The CDR3 nucleotides read TGTGCCAGCAGCTACAGATCCGGGGCAGATACGCAGTATTTT.

The genes are TRBV19 and TRBJ1-5, with D unclear. The V end lost 3 bases, the J end lost 5 bases, and 8 bases lay between the germline ends. There are 13 residues in the CDR3. Germline values: CDR1 LNHDA, CDR2 SQIVND (reference sequence). CDR3 protein: CASSIQFYQPQHF. CDR3 in DNA: TGTGCCAGTAGTATCCAGTTCTATCAGCCCCAGCATTTT.

The chain recombines TRBV28 with TRBJ2-1; the D is unclear. This CDR3 is built from 12 residues. CDR1 is MDHEN and CDR2 is SYDVKM in the germline V gene. V gave up 1 base and J gave up 4 bases, with 2 bases separating them. The CDR3 sequence is CASSLSYNEQFF. CDR3 coding DNA: TGTGCCAGCAGTTTATCGTACAATGAGCAGTTCTTC.

A single count supports this clone. Additional DNA sequences in this sample encode the identical CDR3. This chain connects TRBV30 to TRBJ2-7; D remains unclear. Germline CDR1 reads GTSNPN; CDR2 reads SVGIG (reference sequence). The CDR3 loop spans 11 amino acids. Trimming pared 1 base from V and 4 bases from J, leaving 5 bases between. Written as DNA, the CDR3 is TGTGCCTGGAGTGCAGGTTACGAGCAGTACTTC. This encodes CAWSAGYEQYF.

The sample holds a few counts of this clone. The chain has TRBV2 and TRBJ1-1; D is uncertain. Trimming took 4 bases from V and 6 from J, leaving 12 bases between them. The CDR3 has 13 amino acids. Germline V gene lookup returns CDR1 SNHLY and CDR2 FYNNEI. In nucleotides, the CDR3 is TGTGCCAGCAGTGTTCTTAGATTCCCTGAAGCTTTCTTT. Residues: CASSVLRFPEAFF.